The entry below gives a single T cell receptor (beta chain) sequence along with its context. Its antigen is still unknown. The data are from a study of shared clonotypes between healthy human individuals. Study as a whole: The study used three CD4 naive, three CD4 memory, two CD8 naive and one CD8 memory plate per donor. Study-wide findings and caveats: The generation probabilities recorded for non-shared clonotypes fell below those of clonotypes shared by all four donors. Sequencing of the sorted subsets was shown by rarefaction to be incomplete despite large depth.

Execution of the assay was at deep level. The repertoire was sequenced with immunoSEQ multiplex PCR; TCRdb's copy has only in-frame clones and lacks some. The data hold 450,000 to 700,000 clones, with roughly 95% observed a single time. Naive CD8 cells comprised CD45RO-negative, CCR7-positively selected cells, excluding terminally differentiated effector memory CD45RA+ cells. From germline, CDR1 is SGHAT and CDR2 FQNNGV. V dropped 0 bases and J dropped 3 bases, with 14 bases sitting between them. The CDR3 runs 17 residues. The sequenced material came from naive CD8+ T cells sorted from blood. The TCR sequence derives from a woman aged 25 to 39 in good health. The chain combines TRBV11-2 with TRBJ1-4; D uncertain. The CDR3 protein is CASSLDSRRVPNEKLFF. The DNA for the CDR3 is TGTGCCAGCAGCTTAGATTCTCGGCGGGTCCCTAATGAAAAACTGTTTTTT.